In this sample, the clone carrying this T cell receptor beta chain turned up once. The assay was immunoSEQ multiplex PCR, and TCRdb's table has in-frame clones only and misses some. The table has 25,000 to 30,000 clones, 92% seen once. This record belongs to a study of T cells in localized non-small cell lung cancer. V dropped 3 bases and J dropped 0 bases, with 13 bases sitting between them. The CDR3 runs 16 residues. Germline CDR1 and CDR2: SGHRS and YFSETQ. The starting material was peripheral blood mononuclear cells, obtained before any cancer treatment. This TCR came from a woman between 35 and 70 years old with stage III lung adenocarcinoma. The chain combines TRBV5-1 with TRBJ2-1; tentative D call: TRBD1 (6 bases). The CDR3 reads CASSSITGSSYNEQFF. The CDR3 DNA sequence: TGCGCCAGCAGCTCCATAACAGGGAGCTCCTACAATGAGCAGTTCTTC.